The sequence of this T cell receptor beta chain was determined in a study of blood T cell repertoires in COVID-19. The wider study: Sources were T cells, B-cell-depleted T cells, or PBMCs; the material itself was cDNA or gDNA.

Measured with immunoSEQ multiplex PCR; TCRdb has only the in-frame clones, and not every one. The sample shows approximately 200,000 clones, around 83% of them seen only once. CDR1 is SGHRS, CDR2 YFSETQ, per germline. The CDR3 loop spans 15 amino acids. V was clipped by 4 bases and J by 4 bases; unmatched bases: 6. This chain uses TRBV5-1 with TRBJ1-2; TRBD1 agrees at 11 bases. This clonotype originated in a middle-aged woman with acute COVID-19. The sample consisted of PBMCs or T cells enriched from blood (not recorded which). The DNA of the CDR3 is TGCGCCAGCAGCGCGGACAGGGGGCGCGCCTATGGCTACACCTTC. Its translation: CASSADRGRAYGYTF. The entire variable domain, with the rest obtained from reference TRBV5-1 and TRBJ1-2, is as follows: KAGVTQTPRYLIKTRGQQVTLSCSPISGHRSVSWYQQTPGQGLQFLFEYFSETQRNKGNFPGRFSGRQFSNSRSEMNVSTLELGDSALYLCASSADRGRAYGYTFGSGTRLTVV.